The 30 T cell receptor beta chains in this list originate from one sample, sequenced in a study of T cell responses to AZD1222 COVID-19 vaccine. Using immunoSEQ multiplex PCR, the repertoire was profiled, and TCRdb retains in-frame clones only, with some absent. This table has about 88,000 clones, 90% appearing once. The source material was peripheral blood, sampled 28 days after the second AZD1222 dose. These receptors were obtained from an adult who received the AZD1222 COVID-19 vaccine.

The chain combines TRBV7-9 with TRBJ1-2; TRBD1 aligns across 7 bases. V gave up 6 bases and J gave up 4 bases; unmatched junction bases: 8. This CDR3 spans 14 amino acids. The germline CDR1 and CDR2 sequences are SEHNR and FQNEAQ (reference sequence). CDR3 sequence reads: CASSTTGPVYGYTF. In nucleotides, the CDR3 is TGTGCCAGCAGTACGACAGGGCCCGTCTATGGCTACACCTTC.

This chain joins TRBV28 and TRBJ1-6, with D tentatively TRBD1 (5 bases). This CDR3 contains 13 residues. Germline CDR1 is MDHEN and CDR2 is SYDVKM. V dropped 2 bases and J dropped 15 bases, with 14 bases sitting between them. The CDR3 nucleotides read TGTGCCAGCAGTTTAAGGGTCAGGGATCACCTCCACTTT. Translating gives CASSLRVRDHLHF.

The rearrangement joins TRBV30 to TRBJ1-2; the match to TRBD1 covers 9 bases. Germline V gives CDR1 GTSNPN, CDR2 SVGIG (reference sequence). Germline trimming cut 5 bases from V and 5 bases from J; bases unmatched to any gene: 3. The CDR3 extends over 12 amino acids. This chain's CDR3 is CAWAGTGYGYTF. As DNA, the CDR3 is TGTGCCTGGGCCGGGACAGGGTATGGCTACACCTTC.

This rearrangement joins TRBV6-4 to TRBJ1-6, with D possibly being TRBD1 (6 bases). There are 18 residues in the CDR3. V shed 6 bases and J shed 9 bases, with 27 bases lying between them. Germline V gene sequence: CDR1 MRHNA, CDR2 SNTAGT. The CDR3 region has the DNA TGTGCCAGCAGAGAAAGGGGGGAAGGATTTGGGCGACCTTCACCCCTCCACTTT. It yields the protein CASRERGEGFGRPSPLHF.

The chain recombines TRBV19 with TRBJ1-4; the D gene is possibly TRBD1 (6 bases). Germline CDR1 is LNHDA and CDR2 is SQIVND (reference sequence). V was shortened by 4 bases and J by 3 bases, with 15 bases between the two germline ends. This CDR3 contains 16 residues. As DNA, the CDR3 is TGTGCCAGTAGTACAACAGGGAAGGGGGCTAATGAAAAACTGTTTTTT. Translated, it gives CASSTTGKGANEKLFF.

The V gene is TRBV19, the J gene TRBJ1-6, with D perhaps matching TRBD1 (6 bases). V shed 1 base and J shed 7 bases, with 14 bases lying between them. Germline lookup yields CDR1 LNHDA and CDR2 SQIVND (reference sequence). The CDR3 runs 16 residues. This chain's CDR3 is CASSIGQGSWNSPLHF. The CDR3 DNA is TGTGCCAGTAGTATAGGCCAGGGGTCTTGGAATTCACCCCTCCACTTT.

In this sample, this clone turned up once. Here the CDR3 reads CASSEVGGRQHNQPQHF. The CDR3 region has the DNA TGTGCCAGCAGTGAAGTGGGCGGCAGGCAGCACAATCAGCCCCAGCATTTT. V and J are TRBV6-1 and TRBJ1-5; D unresolved. Trimming removed 1 base from V and 3 bases from J, with 16 bases in between. Per the germline V gene, CDR1 is MNHNS and CDR2 is SASEGT. The CDR3 runs to 17 residues.

This clone was seen once. The rearrangement links TRBV4-3 to TRBJ1-3; D not resolved. Germline assignment: CDR1 LGHNA and CDR2 YSLEER. V lost 6 bases and J 0 bases, leaving 12 bases between the germline ends. The CDR3 is 15 amino acids. The CDR3 loop reads CASSPSGGSGNTIYF. The CDR3 DNA is TGCGCCAGCAGTCCCTCTGGCGGCTCTGGAAACACCATATATTTT.

The chain combines TRBV5-1 with TRBJ2-1, with 8 positions matching TRBD2. CDR1 and CDR2 (germline): SGHRS, YFSETQ. With 0 bases clipped from V and 9 bases from J, the junction kept 5 bases outside the gene matches. The CDR3 loop spans 14 amino acids. The CDR3, as DNA: TGCGCCAGCAGCTTGGGCGGCGGGGGGAGTGAGCAGTTCTTC. This sequence encodes CASSLGGGGSEQFF. The whole variable domain, filled in from reference TRBV5-1 and TRBJ2-1, reads KAGVTQTPRYLIKTRGQQVTLSCSPISGHRSVSWYQQTPGQGLQFLFEYFSETQRNKGNFPGRFSGRQFSNSRSEMNVSTLELGDSALYLCASSLGGGGSEQFFGPGTRLTVL.

The rearrangement joins TRBV3-1 (or the pseudogene TRBV3-2) to TRBJ1-3, with 8 bases lining up with TRBD1. The germline V gene encodes CDR1 LGHDT and CDR2 YNNKEL (reference sequence). The CDR3 spans 16 residues. Trimming took 6 bases from V and 0 from J; bases not matched to a gene: 7. The CDR3 reads CASSPRQGSSGNTIYF. The DNA for the CDR3 is TGTGCCAGCAGTCCTAGACAGGGGAGCTCTGGAAACACCATATATTTT.

The rearrangement uses TRBV11-2 and TRBJ2-7, with D possibly TRBD2 on 5 matching bases. The ends were cut back, 5 bases at V and 7 bases at J, with 18 bases in the middle. Germline CDR1 is SGHAT and CDR2 is FQNNGV. CDR3 length: 14 residues. This CDR3 is CASSPLRELGEQYF. CDR3 sequence (DNA): TGTGCCAGCAGCCCACTAAGGGAGCTCGGGGAGCAGTACTTC. The full variable domain, in which reference TRBV11-2 and TRBJ2-7 provide the parts outside the CDR3, is EAGVAQSPRYKIIEKRQSVAFWCNPISGHATLYWYQQILGQGPKLLIQFQNNGVVDDSQLPKDRFSAERLKGVDSTLKIQPAKLEDSAVYLCASSPLRELGEQYFGPGTRLTVT.

This chain connects TRBV27 to TRBJ2-1; D is ambiguous. With 6 bases removed from V and 4 bases from J, the gap between germline ends came to 16 bases. The length of the CDR3 is 15 residues. CDR1 is MNHEY, CDR2 SMNVEV, per germline (reference sequence). The CDR3 reads CASSTGLGPYNEQFF. CDR3 nucleotides: TGTGCCAGCAGCACGGGCCTAGGGCCTTACAATGAGCAGTTCTTC.

V gene TRBV7-9 combines with J gene TRBJ1-2, with D possibly matching TRBD1 (6 bases). Trimming removed 4 bases at V and 4 bases at J, with 13 bases between. Germline CDR1 SEHNR, CDR2 FQNEAQ (reference sequence). The CDR3 runs 14 residues. In nucleotides, the CDR3 is TGTGCCAGCAGCTCGGGGGGCATTCTCTATGGCTACACCTTC. Translation: CASSSGGILYGYTF.

This clone was seen more than once but under ten times. The chain is built from TRBV3-1 (or the pseudogene TRBV3-2) and TRBJ2-7, with unresolved D. The CDR3 runs to 13 residues. Trimming took 0 bases from V and 2 from J, leaving 5 bases between them. Per the germline V gene, CDR1 is LGHDT and CDR2 is YNNKEL (reference sequence). CDR3 sequence: CASSQDRAYEQYF. DNA of the CDR3: TGTGCCAGCAGCCAAGACCGAGCCTACGAGCAGTACTTC.

This sequence joins TRBV9 and TRBJ1-1, with 8 positions matching TRBD1. This CDR3 has 16 amino acids. CDR1 SGDLS and CDR2 YYNGEE come from the germline V gene. The junction had 15 bases not matched to a gene; V was cut back by 3 bases and J by 8 bases. CDR3: CASSDFPGTGAVEAFF. The CDR3 region has the DNA TGTGCCAGCAGCGATTTCCCCGGGACAGGCGCCGTAGAAGCTTTCTTT.

J is TRBJ1-1 and V is TRBV19; no definite D call. This CDR3 is 12 amino acids long. Germline lookup yields CDR1 LNHDA and CDR2 SQIVND (reference sequence). Trimming left V 1 base short and J 1 base short, with 1 base between. CDR3 bases: TGTGCCAGTAGTATAGGGAACACTGAAGCTTTCTTT. This encodes CASSIGNTEAFF. The entire variable domain, with the rest obtained from reference TRBV19 and TRBJ1-1, is as follows: DGGITQSPKYLFRKEGQNVTLSCEQNLNHDAMYWYRQDPGQGLRLIYYSQIVNDFQKGDIAEGYSVSREKKESFPLTVTSAQKNPTAFYLCASSIGNTEAFFGQGTRLTVV.

This clone was seen just once. The genes are TRBV4-1 and TRBJ2-7; D is possibly TRBD2 (7 bases). Germline-derived CDR1 and CDR2 are MGHRA and YSYEKL. V was cut by 4 bases and J by 6 bases, with 13 bases left in between. The CDR3 loop spans 13 amino acids. CDR3 sequence (DNA): TGCGCCAGCAGCCCGGGGGGCCATGGCGAGCAGTACTTC. Encoded protein: CASSPGGHGEQYF.

In this sample, this clone turned up once. The chain combines TRBV5-4 with TRBJ2-5; 8 bases fit TRBD1. The germline V gene has CDR1 SGHNT and CDR2 YYREEE (reference sequence). V was pared by 9 bases and J by 2 bases, with 15 bases of the junction left unmatched. The CDR3 totals 16 residues. In DNA, the CDR3 is TGTGCCACTTCAGACCTCCGGACAGGGACACAAGAGACCCAGTACTTC. It encodes CATSDLRTGTQETQYF. The variable domain in full, completed from reference TRBV5-4 and TRBJ2-5, reads ETGVTQSPTHLIKTRGQQVTLRCSSQSGHNTVSWYQQALGQGPQFIFQYYREEENGRGNFPPRFSGLQFPNYSSELNVNALELDDSALYLCATSDLRTGTQETQYFGPGTRLLVL.

The genes are TRBV6-5 and TRBJ1-2; tentative D call: TRBD1 (5 bases). Germline V gene sequence: CDR1 MNHEY, CDR2 SVGAGI. Between the trimmed V and J ends, which lost 5 bases and 8 bases, there was a span of 21 bases. The CDR3 loop spans 15 amino acids. The CDR3 DNA is TGTGCCAGCAGTCCACCCCTAATGGGGGGAAAGGGCTACACCTTC. It specifies CASSPPLMGGKGYTF.

CDR3 coding DNA: TGTGCCAGCAGTTACGAGACAGGGGGATTTTCACCCCTCCACTTT. It translates to CASSYETGGFSPLHF. This chain links TRBV6-5 with TRBJ1-6; 9 bases fit TRBD1. Germline V gene lookup returns CDR1 MNHEY and CDR2 SVGAGI. V lost 2 bases to trimming and J lost 9 bases; unmatched junction nucleotides: 5. There are 15 residues in the CDR3.

The chain links TRBV15 to TRBJ1-3; D not certain. CDR1 LNHNV and CDR2 YYDKDF come from the germline V gene (reference sequence). Trimming removed 0 bases from V and 4 bases from J, with 7 bases in between. The CDR3 runs 14 residues. Here the CDR3 reads CATSRDQQGNTIYF. In nucleotides, the CDR3 is TGTGCCACCAGCAGAGATCAACAGGGAAACACCATATATTTT.

CDR3 sequence (DNA): TGTGCCAGCAGCCTCAGGACAGGAGGCAATGAGCAGTTCTTC. Translating gives CASSLRTGGNEQFF. V usage is TRBV7-8 and J usage is TRBJ2-1; 7 bases agree with TRBD1. The V gene's germline CDR1 is SGHVS and CDR2 FQNEAQ. V dropped 5 bases and J dropped 6; count of bases not matched to a gene: 7. This CDR3 is built from 14 residues.

The chain has TRBV7-2 and TRBJ2-7, with 7 bases aligning to TRBD2. The trim removed 5 bases at V and 6 bases at J, leaving 13 bases unmatched. There are 15 residues in the CDR3. Germline CDR1 reads SGHTA; CDR2 reads FQGNSA. CDR3 in amino acids: CASSPGRIGGIEQYF. As DNA, the CDR3 is TGTGCCAGCAGCCCCGGGAGGATCGGAGGAATCGAGCAGTACTTC.

Written as DNA, the CDR3 is TGTGCCAGCAGGACCGGGACAATGAACACTGAAGCTTTCTTT. Its protein is CASRTGTMNTEAFF. The chain combines TRBV28 with TRBJ1-1, with D perhaps TRBD1 (6 bases). Trimming pared 6 bases from V and 0 bases from J, leaving 11 bases between. The germline CDR1 and CDR2 sequences are MDHEN and SYDVKM. This CDR3 has 14 amino acids.

The rearrangement links TRBV28 to TRBJ1-2; 7 nucleotides align to TRBD1. CDR1 is MDHEN and CDR2 is SYDVKM in the germline V gene. V lost 5 bases, J lost 5 bases, and 8 bases stayed unmatched. CDR3 length: 14 residues. CDR3 in DNA: TGTGCCAGCAGTCCACAGGGGTCAACTTATGGCTACACCTTC. It codes for CASSPQGSTYGYTF.

The chain employs TRBV29-1 and TRBJ1-5, with a weak D call TRBD1 (5 bases). CDR1 is SQVTM, CDR2 ANQGSEA, per germline. V dropped 7 bases and J dropped 4 bases, with 14 bases sitting between them. CDR3 length: 13 residues. The CDR3 loop is CSAIKEGNQPQHF. CDR3 in DNA: TGCAGCGCCATAAAGGAGGGGAATCAGCCCCAGCATTTT.

This clone was observed a handful of times. The J gene is TRBJ2-5, the V gene TRBV28; 11 bases align to TRBD1. CDR3 size: 14 residues. The V gene's germline CDR1 is MDHEN and CDR2 SYDVKM. V shed 7 bases and J 7 bases; nucleotides not matched to a gene: 8. The CDR3 loop is CASIGTGGARTQYF. The CDR3 DNA is TGTGCCAGCATTGGGACAGGGGGGGCAAGGACCCAGTACTTC.

The chain uses TRBV27 and TRBJ1-4; no firm D call. Germline V lookup: CDR1 MNHEY, CDR2 SMNVEV (reference sequence). The CDR3 contains 13 residues. Between the trimmed V and J ends, which lost 1 base and 8 bases, there was a span of 8 bases. Here the CDR3 reads CASSLYRAEKLFF. CDR3 sequence (DNA): TGTGCCAGCAGTTTATATAGGGCAGAAAAACTGTTTTTT. Drawing the rest from reference TRBV27 and TRBJ1-4, the complete variable domain is EAQVTQNPRYLITVTGKKLTVTCSQNMNHEYMSWYRQDPGLGLRQIYYSMNVEVTDKGDVPEGYKVSRKEKRNFPLILESPSPNQTSLYFCASSLYRAEKLFFGSGTQLSVL.

This sequence joins TRBV19 and TRBJ2-2; D might be TRBD2 (6 bases). Trimming took 7 bases from V and 4 from J, leaving 16 bases between them. This CDR3 is built from 15 residues. CDR1 and CDR2 from the germline V gene are LNHDA and SQIVND (reference sequence). DNA of the CDR3: TGTGCCAGTAAACCGGGACTGCTATCCACCGGGGAGCTGTTTTTT. Protein sequence: CASKPGLLSTGELFF.

The V and J genes are TRBV11-2 and TRBJ2-1; D unresolved. CDR3 length: 14 residues. V lost 0 bases to trimming and J lost 7 bases, with 10 bases between them. Germline CDR1 reads SGHAT; CDR2 reads FQNNGV. The CDR3 protein is CASSLDWKGNEQFF. The DNA for the CDR3 is TGTGCCAGCAGCTTAGATTGGAAGGGTAATGAGCAGTTCTTC.